This T cell receptor beta chain was profiled in a study of T cell repertoires in cytomegalovirus infection. Study context: Selection of CMV epitopes for the study included recently identified HLA-C-restricted and well-studied HLA-B-restricted ones. CMV infection and matching HLA type were both indicated by public TCR beta signatures. Study-level findings and limits: The ex vivo response was dominated by HLA-C-restricted CMV-specific TCR beta clonotypes. Summed frequency of public TCR beta families distinguished CMV carriers with the relevant HLA.

In TCRdb, the reads were re-called with MiXCR into one record per CDR3 protein. The repertoire holds 380,000 or so distinct CDR3 sequences, with nearly 35% as singletons. Germline values: CDR1 SGHAT, CDR2 FQNNGV. The CDR3 is made up of 11 amino acids. Trimming pared 1 base from V and 10 bases from J, leaving 5 bases between. This clonotype was picked up many times. Antigen unknown. The sample consisted of cultured PBMCs, taken from culture after CMV antigen stimulation. The chain uses TRBV11-2 and TRBJ2-1; D is uncertain. The source is a human donor in good health (CMV status not recorded). Some clones in this sample may be carry-over from other donors' samples. The CDR3 loop reads CASSLGPEQFF. The CDR3 DNA sequence: TGTGCCAGCAGCTTAGGCCCCGAGCAGTTCTTC.